Below are 20 T cell receptor beta chains sequenced from a single sample in a study of blood T cells in healthy people across ages. The use of a sample-barcoded 5' primer and a J-beta primer mix characterized a second PCR of 7 to 11 cycles. Each CDR3 protein is one row after TCRdb ran MiXCR on the 5' RACE reads. The table lists around 1,700,000 distinct CDR3 sequences, under 30% of them singletons. The sequencing sample was made of blood. The receptors originated from a woman between 25 and 40 years old in good health.

In this sample, this clonotype turned up a few times. The chain is built from TRBV20-1 and TRBJ2-3, with 7 bases fitting TRBD2. The CDR3 runs to 15 residues. Germline V gives CDR1 DFQATT, CDR2 SNEGSKA (reference sequence). Trimming cost V 3 bases and J 4 bases; bases outside gene matches: 10. The chain's CDR3 is CSASGREMTSDTQYF. In DNA form, the CDR3 reads TGCAGTGCTAGTGGGAGGGAGATGACTTCAGATACGCAGTATTTT.

This clonotype was detected a few times. This chain links TRBV7-2 with TRBJ2-7; 8 positions match TRBD1. The J segment lost 2 bases and the V segment lost 5 bases, leaving 5 bases of the junction unmatched. The CDR3 totals 14 residues. Germline loops: CDR1 SGHTA, CDR2 FQGNSA. CDR3 region: CASSETGAAYEQYF. In DNA, the CDR3 is TGTGCCAGCAGCGAGACAGGGGCGGCCTACGAGCAGTACTTC.

This CDR3 is CASSKITSGSTIQYF. In nucleotides, the CDR3 is TGTGCCAGCAGCAAAATAACTAGCGGGAGTACCATTCAGTACTTC. The chain recombines TRBV7-3 with TRBJ2-4, with 11 positions matching TRBD2. Germline V gives CDR1 SGHTA, CDR2 FQGTGA. The trim removed 5 bases at V and 9 bases at J, leaving 9 bases unmatched. The CDR3 is 15 residues long.

The rearrangement uses TRBV28 and TRBJ1-1; D uncertain. CDR1 MDHEN and CDR2 SYDVKM come from the germline V gene. The CDR3 is 12 residues long. V lost 3 bases to trimming and J lost 7 bases, with 9 bases between them. CDR3 sequence: CASSFRISEAFF. CDR3 in DNA: TGTGCCAGCAGTTTTCGCATAAGTGAAGCTTTCTTT.

This clonotype was found many times. The chain carries TRBV9 and TRBJ1-1; D not certain. There are 13 residues in the CDR3. CDR1 and CDR2 from the germline V gene are SGDLS and YYNGEE. V lost 0 bases and J lost 1, with 4 bases in between. In DNA, the CDR3 is TGTGCCAGCAGCGTAGAGGGGAACACTGAAGCTTTCTTT. It codes for CASSVEGNTEAFF.

This clonotype appeared many times. V is TRBV20-1 and J is TRBJ1-5; 7 nucleotides line up with TRBD1. This CDR3 region has 15 residues. With V trimmed by 0 bases and J by 4 bases, 6 bases remained unmatched. Germline V gene sequence: CDR1 DFQATT, CDR2 SNEGSKA (reference sequence). CDR3 in DNA: TGCAGTGCTAGAGATCGTAGGGGGCAGAATCAGCCCCAGCATTTT. Its protein is CSARDRRGQNQPQHF.

This clonotype came up many times. This chain links TRBV29-1 with TRBJ2-1, with TRBD2 as a possible D gene (6 bases). The CDR3 totals 13 residues. Germline CDR1 reads SQVTM; CDR2 reads ANQGSEA. V dropped 6 bases and J dropped 5 bases, with 14 bases sitting between them. The CDR3: CSVLERVDNEQFF. In DNA form, the CDR3 reads TGCAGCGTACTCGAGCGGGTTGACAATGAGCAGTTCTTC.

CDR3 loop: CASSPSGQVQPQHF. The CDR3 nucleotides are TGTGCCAGCTCACCGTCGGGACAGGTTCAGCCCCAGCATTTT. The chain joins TRBV18 to TRBJ1-5, with 8 bases fitting TRBD1. Germline V gene lookup returns CDR1 KGHSH and CDR2 LQKENI. After removal of 3 bases from V and 6 bases from J, the junction contained 4 bases not matched to a gene. CDR3 length equals 14 residues.

This sequence joins TRBV19 and TRBJ2-7; 8 nucleotides align to TRBD1. The CDR3 contains 13 residues. The germline V gene has CDR1 LNHDA and CDR2 SQIVND (reference sequence). J gave up 5 bases and V 6 bases, and 6 bases lay outside the gene matches. CDR3 loop: CASRNRQGNEQYF. CDR3 nucleotide sequence: TGTGCCAGTAGGAATCGACAGGGGAACGAGCAGTACTTC.

The chain employs TRBV6-2 or TRBV6-3 and TRBJ1-5; a weak D match, TRBD1 (5 bases). Germline lookup yields CDR1 MNHEY and CDR2 SVGEGT. Trimming stripped 1 base from V and 7 bases from J, with 8 bases between. The length of the CDR3 is 13 residues. The CDR3 loop is CASSYFQGQPQHF. The CDR3 DNA is TGTGCCAGCAGTTACTTTCAGGGCCAGCCCCAGCATTTT.

This clonotype showed up many times. This rearrangement joins TRBV30 to TRBJ2-1, with TRBD2 as a possible D gene (7 bases). V lost 0 bases and J 4 bases, leaving 10 bases between the germline ends. CDR3 size: 14 residues. Germline V gene lookup returns CDR1 GTSNPN and CDR2 SVGIG (reference sequence). The CDR3 spells CAWSVGGGYNEQFF. The DNA of the CDR3 is TGTGCCTGGAGTGTAGGGGGGGGATACAATGAGCAGTTCTTC.

The chain has TRBV29-1 and TRBJ2-1, with D possibly TRBD1 on 8 matching bases. Germline values: CDR1 SQVTM, CDR2 ANQGSEA. Trimming took 7 bases from V and 7 from J, leaving 14 bases between them. This CDR3 is 12 amino acids long. The CDR3 here is CSDIQGGNEQFF. The CDR3 DNA reads TGCAGCGACATACAGGGGGGGAATGAGCAGTTCTTC.

This clonotype was observed at least ten times. J is TRBJ2-3 and V is TRBV29-1; D ambiguous. This CDR3 is built from 14 residues. Per the germline V gene, CDR1 is SQVTM and CDR2 is ANQGSEA. The V and J ends lost 4 bases and 3 bases respectively, with 14 bases between them. The CDR3 bases are TGCAGCGTTGTTCGCCCCAAAGCAACAGATACGCAGTATTTT. Residues: CSVVRPKATDTQYF.

The chain combines TRBV9 with TRBJ2-1, with D possibly matching TRBD2 (6 bases). This CDR3 contains 14 residues. Per the germline V gene, CDR1 is SGDLS and CDR2 is YYNGEE. V shed 0 bases and J shed 6 bases, with 10 bases lying between them. The DNA of the CDR3 is TGTGCCAGCAGCGTAGGACTAGTCCCCAATGAGCAGTTCTTC. Encoded protein: CASSVGLVPNEQFF.

This sequence joins TRBV7-9 and TRBJ1-2, with D maybe TRBD1 (5 bases). Looked up from germline, CDR1 is SEHNR and CDR2 is FQNEAQ (reference sequence). The CDR3 contains 13 residues. Trimming cost V 7 bases and J 4 bases, with 13 bases left between them. DNA for the CDR3: TGTGCCAGCACCATGACAGCCATCTATGGCTACACCTTC. It translates to CASTMTAIYGYTF.

This clonotype has a handful of counts. One end of the junction is discordant with germline, which a read error may explain. The J gene is TRBJ2-1, the V gene TRBV20-1, with D hard to call. The length of the CDR3 is 12 residues. Germline CDR1 is DFQATT and CDR2 is SNEGSKA (reference sequence). CDR3 in amino acids: CGAKSPYNEQFF. The DNA for the CDR3 is TGCGGTGCTAAGAGCCCTTACAATGAGCAGTTCTTC.

This clonotype was detected only a few times. The chain combines TRBV7-6 with TRBJ1-5; no reliable D call. Trimming cost V 1 base and J 5 bases, with 6 bases left between them. The CDR3 runs to 13 residues. CDR1 is SGHVS and CDR2 is FNYEAQ in the germline V gene. As DNA, the CDR3 is TGTGCCAGCAGCTTAGTCCATGATCAGCCCCAGCATTTT. Protein product: CASSLVHDQPQHF.

At least ten counts were recorded for this clonotype. The chain joins TRBV2 to TRBJ2-3; 7 bases agree with TRBD2. The germline V gene encodes CDR1 SNHLY and CDR2 FYNNEI. The CDR3 spans 13 residues. V lost 7 bases to trimming and J lost 2 bases; unmatched junction nucleotides: 3. For the CDR3, the DNA is TGTGCCAGCACCAGGGACTACACAGATACGCAGTATTTT. It yields the protein CASTRDYTDTQYF.

This clonotype was observed many times. The rearrangement links TRBV7-6 to TRBJ2-1; maybe TRBD2 (7 bases). The CDR3 is 15 residues long. With 4 bases removed from V and 8 bases from J, the gap between germline ends came to 18 bases. Germline values: CDR1 SGHVS, CDR2 FNYEAQ. The CDR3, as DNA: TGTGCCAGCAGCTCGGACCCGGGGGCGGGGGATGAGCAGTTCTTC. It encodes CASSSDPGAGDEQFF.

This clonotype has a handful of counts. The rearrangement links TRBV3-1 to TRBJ1-4, with D tentatively TRBD1 (5 bases). The CDR3 is 16 amino acids. Germline V gene sequence: CDR1 LGHDT, CDR2 YNNKEL (reference sequence). Trimming left V 1 base short and J 6 bases short, with 15 bases between. The CDR3 coding sequence is TGTGCCAGCAGCCAAGGTTTACGGGGAGGGGATGAAAAACTGTTTTTT. This sequence encodes CASSQGLRGGDEKLFF.